The 25 T cell receptor beta chains given below trace back to one sample, sequenced in a study of regulatory and conventional T cells in RAG deficiency. Clones were read by immunoSEQ multiplex PCR, and TCRdb kept only the in-frame ones, dropping some. Here the sample spans some 31,000 clones, nearly 95% being singletons. Blood CD4+ CD25-low CD127-high conventional T cells supplied the genomic DNA template. These data are also associated with another study on regulatory T cells. That paper adds: The PCR used 52 TRBV and 13 TRBJ primers.

Sequencing input: CD25- CD4+ T cells sorted from blood. The source of these receptors is a human donor in good health.

The chain is built from TRBV13 and TRBJ2-7, with 10 nucleotides matching TRBD1. The CDR3 contains 15 residues. V shed 5 bases, J shed 2 bases, and the junction held 6 bases outside the gene matches. Looked up from germline, CDR1 is PRHDT and CDR2 is FYEKMQ (reference sequence). The CDR3 coding sequence is TGTGCCAGCAGCCCCCGGGACAGGGGCCCCTACGAGCAGTACTTC. It is translated as CASSPRDRGPYEQYF.

The chain links TRBV4-2 to TRBJ1-1; TRBD1 might be the D (5 bases). V lost 3 bases to trimming and J lost 4 bases, with 15 bases between them. The CDR3 extends over 15 amino acids. The germline V gene encodes CDR1 LGHNA and CDR2 YNFKEQ. The CDR3 loop reads CASSHKPTDGTEAFF. The CDR3, as DNA: TGTGCCAGCAGCCATAAACCGACAGACGGCACTGAAGCTTTCTTT.

The gene calls are TRBV2 and TRBJ1-4; D unclear. The germline V gene encodes CDR1 SNHLY and CDR2 FYNNEI. The CDR3 sequence is 15 residues long. With 4 bases removed from V and 3 bases from J, the gap between germline ends came to 12 bases. CDR3 amino acids: CASSVSIPANEKLFF. In DNA, the CDR3 is TGTGCCAGCAGTGTATCAATACCGGCTAATGAAAAACTGTTTTTT.

The genes are TRBV19 and TRBJ1-2; 9 bases are shared with TRBD1. This CDR3 has 11 amino acids. Germline assignment: CDR1 LNHDA and CDR2 SQIVND (reference sequence). Trimming took 10 bases from V and 6 from J; bases not matched to a gene: 3. The CDR3 spells CATRTGDGYTF. As DNA, the CDR3 is TGTGCCACCCGGACAGGGGATGGCTACACCTTC.

The chain has TRBV5-1 and TRBJ1-1; D not certain. Trimming pared 3 bases from V and 1 base from J, leaving 7 bases between. The V gene's germline CDR1 is SGHRS and CDR2 YFSETQ. The CDR3 spans 13 residues. The CDR3 DNA sequence: TGCGCCAGCAGCTACGACAAGAACACTGAAGCTTTCTTT. This encodes CASSYDKNTEAFF.

V is TRBV19 and J is TRBJ1-2, with 10 bases identical to TRBD1. Germline CDR1 reads LNHDA; CDR2 reads SQIVND (reference sequence). There are 17 residues in the CDR3. Trimming at V came to 5 bases and at J to 3 bases, leaving 12 bases not matched to a gene. The CDR3 here is CASSLRLGQGLHYGYTF. The CDR3 bases are TGTGCCAGTAGTTTGAGATTGGGACAGGGGCTTCACTATGGCTACACCTTC.

This clone was detected once. The chain uses TRBV5-1 and TRBJ1-4, with D possibly TRBD1 on 5 matching bases. Per germline, CDR1 SGHRS and CDR2 YFSETQ. The CDR3 totals 14 residues. Trimming stripped 6 bases from V and 8 bases from J, with 17 bases between. CDR3 DNA sequence: TGCGCCAGCACGCCCGGGACTCTGGGGGAAAAACTGTTTTTT. Its protein product is CASTPGTLGEKLFF.

The sample holds one count of this clone. V and J are TRBV2 and TRBJ2-2, with D perhaps TRBD2 (5 bases). The CDR3 extends over 14 amino acids. Trimming took off 7 bases at V and 0 bases at J, with 9 bases between the two ends. The germline gives CDR1 SNHLY, CDR2 FYNNEI. The CDR3 protein is CASIAGANTGELFF. CDR3 nucleotides: TGTGCCAGCATCGCCGGGGCGAACACCGGGGAGCTGTTTTTT.

The gene calls are TRBV28 and TRBJ1-3; a weak D match, TRBD1 (6 bases). Germline V gives CDR1 MDHEN, CDR2 SYDVKM. Trimming took off 6 bases at V and 4 bases at J, with 19 bases between the two ends. This CDR3 region has 16 residues. The chain's CDR3 is CASSFADRGGGNTIYF. As DNA, the CDR3 is TGTGCCAGCAGCTTCGCAGATAGGGGGGGAGGAAACACCATATATTTT. The variable domain in full, with the rest retrieved from reference TRBV28 and TRBJ1-3, is DVKVTQSSRYLVKRTGEKVFLECVQDMDHENMFWYRQDPGLGLRLIYFSYDVKMKEKGDIPEGYSVSREKKERFSLILESASTNQTSMYLCASSFADRGGGNTIYFGEGSWLTVV.

V gene TRBV4-1 combines with J gene TRBJ1-1; possible D gene TRBD1, 5 bases. V was cut by 3 bases and J by 0 bases, with 8 bases left in between. The CDR3 is 14 residues long. Germline values: CDR1 MGHRA, CDR2 YSYEKL. As DNA, the CDR3 is TGCGCCAGCAGCCAGACACAGGTGAACACTGAAGCTTTCTTT. This translates into CASSQTQVNTEAFF.

The chain uses TRBV11-2 and TRBJ2-7, with TRBD1 matching 7 bases. V lost 5 bases to trimming and J lost 4 bases; unmatched junction nucleotides: 17. Germline CDR1 is SGHAT and CDR2 is FQNNGV. CDR3 length equals 17 residues. CDR3 amino acids: CASSGRRPGQNSYEQYF. DNA of the CDR3: TGTGCCAGCAGCGGGCGAAGGCCGGGACAGAATAGTTACGAGCAGTACTTC.

The rearrangement links TRBV19 to TRBJ2-1; TRBD1 aligns across 8 bases. The CDR3 contains 15 residues. Looked up from germline, CDR1 is LNHDA and CDR2 is SQIVND (reference sequence). The J segment lost 8 bases and the V segment lost 8 bases, leaving 14 bases of the junction unmatched. The CDR3 DNA reads TGTGCCAGTTTGGGTGGTGGGACAGGTGTCGATGAGCAGTTCTTC. This sequence encodes CASLGGGTGVDEQFF.

J is TRBJ2-7 and V is TRBV28; the D gene is possibly TRBD1 (6 bases). The V end was cut by 5 bases, the J end by 2 bases, with 16 bases between. The CDR3 extends over 15 amino acids. The V gene's germline CDR1 is MDHEN and CDR2 SYDVKM. CDR3 nucleotides: TGTGCCAGCAGTACCACAGGGCATTTAGCCTACGAGCAGTACTTC. Encoded protein: CASSTTGHLAYEQYF.

This chain connects TRBV6-5 to TRBJ2-7; 7 bases fit TRBD1. The V gene's germline CDR1 is MNHEY and CDR2 SVGAGI. This CDR3 has 13 amino acids. V shed 7 bases, J shed 2 bases, and the junction held 5 bases outside the gene matches. The CDR3 here is CASKDRTTYEQYF. CDR3 nucleotide sequence: TGTGCCAGCAAGGACAGGACAACCTACGAGCAGTACTTC.

The V and J genes are TRBV5-4 and TRBJ1-4, with D uncertain. V was clipped by 1 base and J by 4 bases, with 8 bases between them. The germline V gene encodes CDR1 SGHNT and CDR2 YYREEE (reference sequence). The CDR3 is made up of 14 amino acids. The CDR3 protein is CASSLSQYNEKLFF. The CDR3, as DNA: TGTGCCAGCAGCTTGTCACAGTATAATGAAAAACTGTTTTTT.

The V call is TRBV7-8, the J call TRBJ1-1; D unclear. V dropped 5 bases and J dropped 4 bases, with 11 bases sitting between them. Looked up from germline, CDR1 is SGHVS and CDR2 is FQNEAQ. The CDR3 loop spans 13 amino acids. CDR3 in amino acids: CASSPRGGTEAFF. CDR3 in DNA: TGTGCCAGCAGCCCGAGAGGTGGCACTGAAGCTTTCTTT.

The rearrangement links TRBV6-5 to TRBJ2-2, with D maybe TRBD2 (6 bases). The CDR3 runs 13 residues. Germline CDR1 reads MNHEY; CDR2 reads SVGAGI. V lost 6 bases and J lost 7, with 12 bases in between. CDR3: CASSPAGLGELFF. DNA of the CDR3: TGTGCCAGCAGCCCGGCGGGGCTCGGGGAGCTGTTTTTT.

The gene calls are TRBV18 and TRBJ1-2, with no clear D. Looked up from germline, CDR1 is KGHSH and CDR2 is LQKENI. The CDR3 length is 15 residues. V shed 1 base and J shed 6 bases, with 15 bases lying between them. The CDR3 spells CASSPRTHEGDGYTF. The CDR3, as DNA: TGTGCCAGCTCACCACGTACCCACGAGGGAGATGGCTACACCTTC. Supplemented by reference TRBV18 and TRBJ1-2, the full variable domain reads NAGVMQNPRHLVRRRGQEARLRCSPMKGHSHVYWYRQLPEEGLKFMVYLQKENIIDESGMPKERFSAEFPKEGPSILRIQQVVRGDSAAYFCASSPRTHEGDGYTFGSGTRLTVV.

This clone has a single count. This sequence joins TRBV11-2 and TRBJ2-7; 9 positions match TRBD2. V was pared by 1 base and J by 7 bases, with 14 bases of the junction left unmatched. This CDR3 is 17 amino acids long. The germline V gene encodes CDR1 SGHAT and CDR2 FQNNGV. The CDR3 DNA is TGTGCCAGCAGCTTAGGCCCCGCGGGGGGGCGCCAGGGGGAGCAGTACTTC. Its translation: CASSLGPAGGRQGEQYF.

The chain links TRBV19 to TRBJ2-1; a weak D match, TRBD1 (6 bases). V was cut by 4 bases and J by 5 bases, with 18 bases left in between. From germline, CDR1 is LNHDA and CDR2 SQIVND (reference sequence). The CDR3 sequence is 16 residues long. This chain's CDR3 is CASSRTTGRGDNEQFF. CDR3 coding DNA: TGTGCCAGTAGTAGAACGACAGGCCGTGGGGACAATGAGCAGTTCTTC.

In this sample, this clone turned up once. The CDR3 loop reads CASSPRKGAAGETQYF. Written as DNA, the CDR3 is TGTGCCAGCTCCCCGCGGAAGGGGGCTGCGGGGGAGACCCAGTACTTC. The chain recombines TRBV18 with TRBJ2-5, with a tentative D call TRBD1 (7 bases). Germline V gene lookup returns CDR1 KGHSH and CDR2 LQKENI. This CDR3 has 16 residues. Trimming cost V 6 bases and J 5 bases, with 22 bases left between them. The full variable domain, its missing parts supplied by reference TRBV18 and TRBJ2-5, is NAGVMQNPRHLVRRRGQEARLRCSPMKGHSHVYWYRQLPEEGLKFMVYLQKENIIDESGMPKERFSAEFPKEGPSILRIQQVVRGDSAAYFCASSPRKGAAGETQYFGPGTRLLVL.

This chain links TRBV30 with TRBJ1-2; D gene uncertain. Germline lookup yields CDR1 GTSNPN and CDR2 SVGIG (reference sequence). This CDR3 region has 13 residues. As DNA, the CDR3 is TGTGGGATGAGGCCGGAACTTAACTATGGCTACACCTTC. Its translation is CGMRPELNYGYTF.

This chain links TRBV6-5 with TRBJ1-5; D may be TRBD1 (5 bases). This CDR3 is 16 amino acids long. Germline CDR1 reads MNHEY; CDR2 reads SVGAGI. The V gene lost 0 bases and the J gene lost 7 bases, with 16 bases spanning the gap. CDR3 in DNA: TGTGCCAGCAGTTACTCCCGGGCGAACTGGGGCCAGCCCCAGCATTTT. Its protein product is CASSYSRANWGQPQHF.

Points on this clone: Other DNA sequences in this sample translate to the same CDR3. The chain has TRBV6-5 and TRBJ1-6; D unclear. Germline CDR1 and CDR2: MNHEY and SVGAGI. With 5 bases removed from V and 7 bases from J, the gap between germline ends came to 6 bases. The CDR3 has 12 amino acids. As DNA, the CDR3 is TGTGCCAGCAGTGTCCTAAATTCACCCCTCCACTTT. Amino acids: CASSVLNSPLHF.

This clone came up once. The CDR3: CASSPDGGAGRETQYF. The CDR3 region has the DNA TGTGCCAGCAGCCCGGATGGGGGGGCCGGTAGAGAGACCCAGTACTTC. V is TRBV7-9 and J is TRBJ2-5; D possibly corresponds to TRBD2 (7 bases). V was trimmed by 5 bases and J by 4 bases, leaving 20 bases between them. The germline V gene has CDR1 SEHNR and CDR2 FQNEAQ (reference sequence). The CDR3 covers 16 residues.